These T cell receptor beta chains were read from a single sample in a study of CD8 T cells in ankylosing spondylitis. One entry per CDR3 protein, called by TCRdb with MiXCR from the 5' RACE reads. This repertoire shows 300,000 to 400,000 distinct CDR3 sequences, under 25% found once; its top ten account for about a sixth. The sample was blood, either unsorted or a sorted T cell fraction (not recorded which). The source of these receptors is a male donor with ankylosing spondylitis. Both conserved end residues are part of each CDR3. Fields, in order: V gene, J gene, clone size, D gene, CDR3 protein, CDR3 DNA. The D gene is left open where the match is weak. The size of a clone is reported for some rows only, either as once, few or many, or as a class for expanded clones.

TRBV5-5,TRBJ1-5,.,.,CASSLGVGYNQPQHF,TGTGCCAGCAGCTTGGGGGTCGGTTACAATCAGCCCCAGCATTTT
TRBV5-1,TRBJ2-1,.,.,CASRSRTDSYNEQFF,TGCGCCAGCAGATCCAGGACTGACTCCTACAATGAGCAGTTCTTC
TRBV9,TRBJ2-7,.,.,CASSVGTNTRALSYEQYF,TGTGCCAGCAGCGTAGGGACTAACACACGAGCCCTCTCCTACGAGCAGTACTTC
TRBV30,TRBJ1-5,.,.,CAWSVARNQPQHF,TGTGCCTGGAGTGTCGCCAGAAATCAGCCCCAGCATTTT
TRBV6-5,TRBJ1-1,many,.,CASSYQDWNTEAFF,TGTGCCAGCAGTTACCAGGACTGGAACACTGAAGCTTTCTTT
TRBV10-3,TRBJ2-7,few,TRBD2,CAIRATSGASYEQYF,TGTGCCATCAGGGCGACTAGCGGAGCGTCCTACGAGCAGTACTTC
TRBV7-9,TRBJ2-1,.,.,CASSLGAGYNEQFF,TGTGCCAGCAGCTTAGGGGCGGGCTACAATGAGCAGTTCTTC
TRBV6-1,TRBJ2-3,.,TRBD2,CASSRGLAYSTDTQYF,TGTGCCAGCAGCCGCGGACTAGCGTATAGCACAGATACGCAGTATTTT
TRBV5-1,TRBJ2-7,few,TRBD1,CASRWGQGTYEQYF,TGCGCCAGCAGGTGGGGACAGGGCACCTACGAGCAGTACTTC
TRBV5-1,TRBJ1-1,.,.,CASRYGQNTEAFF,TGCGCCAGCAGATATGGACAAAACACTGAAGCTTTCTTT
TRBV5-1,TRBJ2-7,once,.,CASSHPGVKGEQYF,TGCGCCAGCAGTCATCCAGGGGTGAAAGGCGAGCAGTACTTC
TRBV20-1,TRBJ1-1,few,TRBD1,CSAAPGQGLSTEAFF,TGCAGTGCTGCTCCGGGACAGGGGTTGTCCACTGAAGCTTTCTTT
TRBV7-2,TRBJ2-5,.,TRBD1,CASSFRTGRQETQYF,TGTGCCAGCAGCTTCAGGACAGGGAGGCAAGAGACCCAGTACTTC
TRBV11-2,TRBJ2-1,few,TRBD2,CASSQEQGAGNNEQFF,TGTGCCAGCAGCCAGGAGCAGGGAGCGGGAAACAATGAGCAGTTCTTC
TRBV11-1,TRBJ2-3,few,TRBD2,CASSPRGATSGSPDTQYF,TGTGCCAGCAGCCCCCGGGGGGCTACTAGCGGGAGCCCGGATACGCAGTATTTT
TRBV19,TRBJ2-2,.,.,CATSLRANTGELFF,TGTGCCACCTCCTTGCGGGCGAACACCGGGGAGCTGTTTTTT
TRBV6-1,TRBJ1-3,few,TRBD1,CASSRLPGQVVSGNTIYF,TGTGCCAGCAGCCGCCTCCCGGGACAGGTCGTCTCTGGAAACACCATATATTTT
TRBV5-1,TRBJ2-5,many,.,CASSFGTQSGETQYF,TGCGCCAGCAGCTTTGGGACCCAAAGCGGGGAGACCCAGTACTTC
TRBV25-1,TRBJ2-1,many,.,CASSPDSTNEQFF,TGTGCCAGCAGTCCGGACAGTACCAATGAGCAGTTCTTC
TRBV28,TRBJ2-7,many,TRBD1,CASSAGQADYEQYF,TGTGCCAGCAGTGCCGGACAGGCTGACTACGAGCAGTACTTC
TRBV10-3,TRBJ2-3,few,.,CAISESSGITTDTQYF,TGTGCCATCAGTGAGTCGAGTGGTATTACCACAGATACGCAGTATTTT
TRBV10-3,TRBJ2-3,few,TRBD2,CAISSGRPRTDTQYF,TGTGCCATCAGCAGCGGGAGGCCCCGCACAGATACGCAGTATTTT
TRBV7-2,TRBJ2-7,.,.,CASSFLGTQGPYEQYF,TGTGCCAGCAGCTTCCTCGGGACCCAAGGCCCCTACGAGCAGTACTTC
TRBV20-1,TRBJ1-2,.,.,CSVRDGIDYGYTF,TGCAGTGTGAGGGACGGCATCGACTATGGCTACACCTTC
TRBV27,TRBJ1-2,.,TRBD1,CASRVQGGFGYTF,TGTGCCAGCAGGGTCCAGGGGGGTTTTGGCTACACCTTC
TRBV29-1,TRBJ2-1,few,.,CSVEDGGKGGYNEQFF,TGCAGCGTTGAAGATGGGGGCAAAGGGGGATACAATGAGCAGTTCTTC
TRBV7-2,TRBJ1-2,few,.,CASSRTGFGYTF,TGTGCCAGCAGCCGTACAGGGTTTGGCTACACCTTC
TRBV7-2,TRBJ2-1,few,TRBD2,CASSHRSSGKDEQFF,TGTGCCAGCAGCCATAGGTCCAGCGGGAAAGATGAGCAGTTCTTC
TRBV3-1,TRBJ1-6,.,.,CASSQDGGGPNSPLHF,TGTGCCAGCAGCCAAGACGGAGGGGGGCCTAATTCACCCCTCCACTTT
TRBV27,TRBJ2-6,.,.,CASSLLAVAVSGANVLTF,TGTGCCAGCAGTTTATTGGCAGTCGCCGTCTCTGGGGCCAACGTCCTGACTTTC
TRBV7-2,TRBJ1-1,few,.,CASSLVGAGHMNTEAFF,TGTGCCAGCAGCTTAGTAGGCGCAGGCCACATGAACACTGAAGCTTTCTTT
TRBV28,TRBJ2-5,few,TRBD2,CASSSPSGRAMETQYF,TGTGCCAGTAGCTCACCTAGCGGGAGGGCCATGGAGACCCAGTACTTC
TRBV6-5,TRBJ2-7,.,.,CASSYTPPGAYEQYF,TGTGCCAGCAGTTACACGCCCCCGGGAGCCTACGAGCAGTACTTC
TRBV18,TRBJ1-2,.,.,CASSPRQIYGYTF,TGTGCCAGCTCACCACGACAGATTTATGGCTACACCTTC
TRBV5-1,TRBJ1-2,few,.,CASRRGGYGYTF,TGCGCCAGCAGACGCGGAGGCTATGGCTACACCTTC
TRBV20-1,TRBJ2-1,.,TRBD2,CSALSGRADEQFF,TGCAGTGCCCTTAGCGGGAGGGCCGATGAGCAGTTCTTC
TRBV5-8,TRBJ1-5,.,TRBD1,CASSLEGARNQPQHF,TGTGCCAGCAGCTTGGAGGGGGCGCGGAATCAGCCCCAGCATTTT